This T cell receptor beta chain was captured in a study of spatial heterogeneity in lung cancer. The study, taken as a whole, reports: Tumors with more nonsynonymous mutations had more expanded intratumoral alpha and beta TCRs.

This clonotype is medium-sized (0.01 to 0.1%) by share. Its antigen remains unknown. The time point denotes: sample taken at primary tumor resection. Material for sequencing was whole RNA from tumor, nontumor lung or frozen PBMC, left unsorted. The CDR3 length is 18 residues. The germline CDR1 and CDR2 sequences are SGHNT and YYREEE (reference sequence). The ends were cut back, 3 bases at V and 0 bases at J, with 16 bases in the middle. One entry per CDR3 protein, called by TCRdb with MiXCR from the 5' RACE reads. Here the sample spans approximately 2,200 distinct CDR3 sequences, about 15% being singletons.

The chain couples TRBV5-4 to TRBJ2-6, with a weak D call TRBD2 (5 bases). The TCR sequence derives from a male donor with early-stage non-small cell lung cancer. Sequenced here: lung tumor tissue, sampled at surgery. The CDR3 coding sequence is TGTGCCAGCAGCTCTAGGAGGTCGGAGCCCTCTGGGGCCAACGTCCTGACTTTC. Translated, it gives CASSSRRSEPSGANVLTF.